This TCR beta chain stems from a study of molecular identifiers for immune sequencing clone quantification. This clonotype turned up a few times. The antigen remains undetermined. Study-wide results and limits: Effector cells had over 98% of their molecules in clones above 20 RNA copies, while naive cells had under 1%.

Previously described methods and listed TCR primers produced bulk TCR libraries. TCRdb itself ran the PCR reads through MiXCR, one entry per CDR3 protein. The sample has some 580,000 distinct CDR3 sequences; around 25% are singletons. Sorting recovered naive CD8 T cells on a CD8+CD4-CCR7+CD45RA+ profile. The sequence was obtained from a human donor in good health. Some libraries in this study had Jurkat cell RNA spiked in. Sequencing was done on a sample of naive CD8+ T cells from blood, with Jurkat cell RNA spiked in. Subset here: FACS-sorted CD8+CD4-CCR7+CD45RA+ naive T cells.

DNA for the CDR3: TGCAGTGCTTCCCCCTTGACTAGCGGGATAATGGATGAGCAGTTCTTC. Translating gives CSASPLTSGIMDEQFF. This chain uses TRBV20-1 with TRBJ2-1, with TRBD2 matching over 11 bases. V shed 5 bases, J shed 8 bases, and the junction held 14 bases outside the gene matches. CDR1 is DFQATT, CDR2 SNEGSKA, per germline (reference sequence). The CDR3 sequence is 16 residues long.